The subject of this entry is one T cell receptor (beta chain). The antigen is unknown. The V gene's germline CDR1 is DFQATT and CDR2 SNEGSKA (reference sequence). This CDR3 comprises 13 residues. V was clipped by 6 bases and J by 5 bases; unmatched bases: 9. CAS ≥3, NOSPECS ≥4, moderate-to-severe activity and duration under 3 months marked donors with ophthalmopathy. Certain patients, namely those with other autoimmune diseases, uncontrolled infections, pregnancy or lactation, were excluded. TCR beta CDR3 amplification used RNA transcripts. Following a first-round RT-PCR that used HTBI primers, a second-round multiplex PCR was carried out. TCRdb re-analysed the multiplex PCR reads in MiXCR, keeping a single row per CDR3 protein. Altogether 600,000 to 700,000 distinct CDR3 sequences are present, 35% to 50% being singletons, with the ten largest covering over 2.5%. This record comes from a study of Graves' ophthalmopathy and Graves' hyperthyroidism.

General study points: Ophthalmopathy could be told apart from stable hyperthyroidism by a 13-signature model (approximately 91% sensitivity, roughly 81% specificity). At roughly 67% sensitivity and 72.22% specificity, the model predicted progression of the ophthalmopathy.

The sequenced material came from peripheral blood. The V and J genes are TRBV20-1 and TRBJ1-2; TRBD1 matches at 7 bases. The source of this sequence is an adult man with Graves' ophthalmopathy. The CDR3 DNA follows: TGCAGTGCCGTCCCAGGGGGAGGGTATGGCTACACCTTC. Protein product: CSAVPGGGYGYTF.